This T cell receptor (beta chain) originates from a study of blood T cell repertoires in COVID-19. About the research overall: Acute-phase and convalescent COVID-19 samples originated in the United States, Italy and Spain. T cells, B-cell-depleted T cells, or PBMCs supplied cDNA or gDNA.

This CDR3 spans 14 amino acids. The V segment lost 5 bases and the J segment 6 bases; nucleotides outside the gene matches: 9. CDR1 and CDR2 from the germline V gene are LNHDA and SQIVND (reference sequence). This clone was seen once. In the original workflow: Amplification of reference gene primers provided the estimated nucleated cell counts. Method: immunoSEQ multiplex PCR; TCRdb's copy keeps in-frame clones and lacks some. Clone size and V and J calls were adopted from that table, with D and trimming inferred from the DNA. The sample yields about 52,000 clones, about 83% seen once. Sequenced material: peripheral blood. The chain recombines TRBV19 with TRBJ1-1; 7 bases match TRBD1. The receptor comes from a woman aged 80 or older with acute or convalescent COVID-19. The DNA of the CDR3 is TGTGCCAGTAGTCCCCGACAGGGAGACCCTGAAGCTTTCTTT. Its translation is CASSPRQGDPEAFF.